This TCR beta chain derives from a study of regulatory T cells in long-lasting Graves disease. Germline V lookup: CDR1 LNHDA, CDR2 SQIVND (reference sequence). V lost 5 bases to trimming and J lost 0 bases, with 14 bases between them. CDR3 length equals 16 residues. Building of the TCR beta libraries involved iRepertoire HTBI primers and Arm-PCR of CDR3 regions. TCRdb redid the calling of the multiplex PCR reads with MiXCR, one entry per CDR3 protein. The sample includes some 200,000 distinct CDR3 sequences, roughly 18% seen only once; the top ten take 12%. Time point here: newly diagnosed GD, antithyroid drugs for less than 3 months. There was RNA extracted from PBMCs, and the TCR library was made from it. These records were also assigned to another study, of T cells in Graves' hyperthyroidism and ophthalmopathy.

V gene TRBV19 combines with J gene TRBJ2-1; perhaps TRBD1 as D (6 bases). This TCR derives from a woman aged 25 to 45 with Graves disease. The material was peripheral blood mononuclear cells (PBMCs), obtained at new diagnosis, from a patient treated with antithyroid drugs. The CDR3 sequence is CASSAPPGASYNEQFF. CDR3 bases: TGTGCCAGTAGTGCCCCACCAGGGGCCTCCTACAATGAGCAGTTCTTC.